This TCR beta chain was identified during a study of T cell repertoires in cytomegalovirus infection. Findings of the study overall: Cumulative public TCR beta family frequency identified CMV carriers with the relevant HLA.

This CDR3 spans 14 amino acids. J gave up 5 bases and V 6 bases, and 9 bases lay outside the gene matches. CDR1 is ENHRY, CDR2 SYGVKD, per germline. TCRdb fed the reads into MiXCR, producing one record per CDR3 protein. The data show 480,000 or so distinct CDR3 sequences, about 11% seen once. Comments on this clonotype: What it recognizes is unknown.

The sequence was obtained from a human donor in good health (CMV status not recorded). Some clones in this sample may be carry-over from other donors' samples. Sequencing was carried out using PBMCs. The chain carries TRBV10-3 and TRBJ1-1; 7 bases agree with TRBD1. This chain's CDR3 is CAIRQGDSRTEAFF. The CDR3 DNA reads as TGTGCCATCAGGCAGGGGGATTCCCGGACTGAAGCTTTCTTT.